These 3 T cell receptor beta chains were sequenced from one sample in a study of T cell repertoires in cytomegalovirus infection. One entry per CDR3 protein, called by TCRdb with MiXCR from the reads. This table has around 200,000 distinct CDR3 sequences, about a sixth appearing once. The sample comprised CD8+ T cells from PBMCs. The receptors derive from a human donor in good health (CMV status not recorded). Some clones in this sample may be carry-over from other donors' samples.

The V call is TRBV6-2 or TRBV6-3, the J call TRBJ1-1, with 9 positions matching TRBD1. The length of the CDR3 is 17 residues. The V segment lost 2 bases and the J segment 6 bases; nucleotides outside the gene matches: 13. Looked up from germline, CDR1 is MNHEY and CDR2 is SVGEGT. The CDR3: CASSYPGTGINFAEAFF. In nucleotides, the CDR3 is TGTGCCAGCAGTTACCCAGGGACAGGGATCAATTTCGCTGAAGCTTTCTTT.

This chain links TRBV7-2 with TRBJ1-3; D is unresolved. Germline V gene lookup returns CDR1 SGHTA and CDR2 FQGNSA. V was trimmed by 5 bases and J by 0 bases, leaving 8 bases between them. CDR3 length equals 14 residues. The CDR3 loop reads CASSEGGSGNTIYF. The CDR3 DNA follows: TGTGCCAGCAGCGAAGGAGGCTCTGGAAACACCATATATTTT.

This clonotype appeared a few times. The chain combines TRBV7-9 with TRBJ2-5; D may be TRBD1 (6 bases). Germline loops: CDR1 SEHNR, CDR2 FQNEAQ (reference sequence). V lost 1 base and J 7 bases, leaving 13 bases between the germline ends. This CDR3 spans 14 amino acids. The CDR3 region has the DNA TGTGCCAGCAGCTTAGTGACAGGTGGAGCGACCCAGTACTTC. Its translation: CASSLVTGGATQYF.